This TCR beta chain appears in the sequencing data of a study of Ad26.COV2.S vaccination and SARS-CoV-2 variants (dated by TCRdb to about 2021). Background for the entire study: Vaccine-arm donors were drawn from COV1001, a multicentre, randomized, double-blind, placebo-controlled phase I-IIa trial of Ad26.COV2.S in healthy adults. Ad26.COV2.S was administered intramuscularly at a dose of 5x10^10 or 1x10^11 viral particles, either as one shot or as two shots given 56 days apart. TCRbeta repertoire sequencing served as the tool for gauging how specific and how broad the SARS-CoV-2-reactive T cell receptors were following Ad26.COV2.S vaccination. A total of approximately 32 samples were included in the TCR-sequenced set, comprising around 19 Ad26.COV2.S vaccine recipients, 5 placebo recipients and 8 SARS-CoV-2 convalescent individuals. Trial participants were randomized into five groups of five, in which low-dose or high-dose Ad26.COV2.S was given once or twice, or placebo was given on both occasions. Investigators did not know the trial group allocation while performing experiments and assessing outcomes. Results the study describes overall, beyond this receptor: The authors noted that the TCR breadth and depth analyses may have underestimated total T cell responses. Compared with placebo recipients, Ad26.COV2.S recipients showed higher spike-specific TCR breadth (P = 0.0014). The study was not powered for comparison of responses between vaccine doses or regimens. Non-spike TCR breadth was comparable between vaccine and placebo recipients, consistent with the vaccine containing only spike. After vaccination, substantial breadth of spike-specific CD8+ and CD4+ T cell responses was reported.

Taken with the paper, the label for treatment or condition translates to: some 19 received Ad26.COV2.S at low or high dose, single or two shots; about five received placebo; per-sample allocation not given. Repertoires of vaccine and placebo recipients were sequenced from samples collected on day 63 after the first injection. Cohort 1b enrolled around 23 adults aged 18-55 years at a single site in Boston, USA, between 29 July and 7 August 2020. Ad26.COV2.S consisted of a replication-incompetent adenovirus type 26 vector by which a prefusion-stabilized SARS-CoV-2 spike protein from the original Wuhan strain was expressed. Notes on this clone: Its antigen is currently not known. No much larger clone exists at a distance of one base, and base qualities are not known.

V lost 3 bases and J lost 7 bases; the stretch between them is 9 bases long. The CDR3 sequence holds 13 residues, the cysteine and phenylalanine included. Kept here is only the CDR3 DNA, which spans 39 bases and is read in frame from base 1. TCRbeta CDR3 regions were sequenced with the immunoSEQ Assay. After extraction, genomic DNA underwent amplification by bias-controlled multiplex PCR, followed by high-throughput sequencing. The study's own analysis went as follows. To quantify the absolute abundance of each unique TCRbeta CDR3 region, sequences were collapsed and filtered. Usable DNA was measured by amplifying reference genes present in all nucleated cells, and TCRbeta template counts were normalized to that usable DNA to estimate T cell fraction. Repertoire TCRs were annotated as SARS-CoV-2-specific by exact matching of V gene, CDR3 amino acid sequence and J gene to a known reactive TCR set. The reference SARS-CoV-2 TCR set was obtained from MIRA and was filtered for enrichment in COVID-19-positive ImmuneCODE repertoires, whereby public or cross-reactive TCRs were removed. Based on the MIRA antigens, annotated TCRs were further analysed at the level of specific ORF or position within ORF. Breadth was defined as the number of annotated unique rearrangements divided by the total number of unique productive rearrangements, and depth was defined as the summed frequency of the annotated unique rearrangements. Two-sided Wilcoxon rank-sum tests were used to compare TCR breadth between groups. TCRdb carries this immuneACCESS record with in-frame sequences only. Its versions omit some clonotypes, under half of them owing to an unresolved V gene in the studies checked, with the rest unexplained. That table gives V, J and clone size, and the DNA gave D and trimming. The sample table shows roughly 380,000 clones, and around 89% are seen once. Together, the top ten hold 3.6% of the sample.

Specimen: peripheral blood, collected in a trial of Ad26.COV2.S vaccine versus placebo. This clonotype was obtained from a person between 18 and 60 years old who received the Ad26.COV2.S COVID-19 vaccine or a placebo. This chain is built from TRBV12-3 or TRBV12-4 and TRBJ2-2; no D gene can be assigned with confidence. The nucleotide sequence is TGTGCCAGCAGTTTTGGTCGGAGCGGGGAGCTGTTTTTT. Translated, it reads CASSFGRSGELFF.